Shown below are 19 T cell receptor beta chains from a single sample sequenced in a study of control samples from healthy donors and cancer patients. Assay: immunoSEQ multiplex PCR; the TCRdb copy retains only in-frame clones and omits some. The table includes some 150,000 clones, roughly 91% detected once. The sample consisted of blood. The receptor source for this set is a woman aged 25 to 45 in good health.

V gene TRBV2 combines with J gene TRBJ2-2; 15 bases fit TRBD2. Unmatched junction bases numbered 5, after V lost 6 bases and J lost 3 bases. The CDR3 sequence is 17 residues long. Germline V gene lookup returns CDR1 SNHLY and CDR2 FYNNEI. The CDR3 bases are TGTGCCAGCAGGATGGGACTAGCGGGGGGCTACACCGGGGAGCTGTTTTTT. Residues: CASRMGLAGGYTGELFF.

The CDR3: CASSGGPSSTGELFF. CDR3 in DNA: TGTGCCAGCAGTGGGGGACCCTCGAGCACCGGGGAGCTGTTTTTT. The chain carries TRBV2 and TRBJ2-2, with D possibly called TRBD1 or TRBD2 (5 bases each). The germline gives CDR1 SNHLY, CDR2 FYNNEI. The length of the CDR3 is 15 residues. V was pared by 4 bases and J by 4 bases, with 13 bases between.

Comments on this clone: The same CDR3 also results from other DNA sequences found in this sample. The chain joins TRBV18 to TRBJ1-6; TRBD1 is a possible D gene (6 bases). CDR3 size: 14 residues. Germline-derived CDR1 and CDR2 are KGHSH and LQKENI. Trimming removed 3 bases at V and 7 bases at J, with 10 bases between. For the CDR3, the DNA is TGTGCCAGCTCACCCCCAGGGGAGAATTCACCCCTCCACTTT. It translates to CASSPPGENSPLHF.

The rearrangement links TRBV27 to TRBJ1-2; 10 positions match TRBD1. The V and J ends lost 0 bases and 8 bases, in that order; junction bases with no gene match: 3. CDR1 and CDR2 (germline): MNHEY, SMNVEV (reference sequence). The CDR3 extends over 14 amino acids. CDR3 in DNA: TGTGCCAGCAGTTTATCTTGGACAGGGGGAGGCTACACCTTC. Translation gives CASSLSWTGGGYTF.

CDR3 nucleotides: TGTGCCAGCAGCCAAGATAGGGGGGATAGCAATCAGCCCCAGCATTTT. It is translated as CASSQDRGDSNQPQHF. The chain is built from TRBV3-1 (or the pseudogene TRBV3-2) and TRBJ1-5, with D perhaps matching TRBD1 (6 bases). CDR1 is LGHDT, CDR2 YNNKEL, per germline (reference sequence). Trimming stripped 0 bases from V and 0 bases from J, with 9 bases between. There are 16 residues in the CDR3.

CDR3 residues: CASTVTGGGSPLHF. The DNA of the CDR3 is TGCGCCAGCACGGTAACAGGGGGCGGTTCACCCCTCCACTTT. The chain joins TRBV10-2 to TRBJ1-6; the match to TRBD1 covers 9 bases. The CDR3 runs to 14 residues. CDR1 and CDR2 from the germline V gene are WSHSY and SAAADI. V lost 7 bases to trimming and J lost 9 bases; unmatched junction nucleotides: 7.

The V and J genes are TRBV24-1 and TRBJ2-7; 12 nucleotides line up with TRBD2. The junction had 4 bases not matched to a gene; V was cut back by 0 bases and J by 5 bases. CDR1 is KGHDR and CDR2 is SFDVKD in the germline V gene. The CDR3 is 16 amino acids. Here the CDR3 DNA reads TGTGCCACCAGTGATTTGCAGACTAGCGGGAGCCACGAGCAGTACTTC. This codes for CATSDLQTSGSHEQYF.

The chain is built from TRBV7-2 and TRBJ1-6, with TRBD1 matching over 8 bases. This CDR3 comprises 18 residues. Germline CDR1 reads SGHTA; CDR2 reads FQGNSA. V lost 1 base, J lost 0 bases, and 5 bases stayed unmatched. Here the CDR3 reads CASSLGTGFSSYNSPLHF. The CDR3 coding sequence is TGTGCCAGCAGCTTAGGGACAGGGTTTAGCTCCTATAATTCACCCCTCCACTTT.

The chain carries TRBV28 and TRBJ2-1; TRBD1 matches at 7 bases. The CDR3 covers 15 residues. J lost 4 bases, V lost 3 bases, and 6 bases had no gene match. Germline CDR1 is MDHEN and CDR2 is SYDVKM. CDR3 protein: CASSFTGVVYNEQFF. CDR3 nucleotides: TGTGCCAGCAGTTTCACAGGGGTGGTTTACAATGAGCAGTTCTTC.

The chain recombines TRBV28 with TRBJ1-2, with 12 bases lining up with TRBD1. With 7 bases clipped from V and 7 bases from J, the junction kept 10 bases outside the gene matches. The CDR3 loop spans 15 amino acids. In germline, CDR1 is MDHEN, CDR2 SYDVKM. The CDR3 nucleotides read TGTGCCAGCACCACTCCCGGGACAGGGGGCGGTGGCTACACCTTC. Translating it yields CASTTPGTGGGGYTF.

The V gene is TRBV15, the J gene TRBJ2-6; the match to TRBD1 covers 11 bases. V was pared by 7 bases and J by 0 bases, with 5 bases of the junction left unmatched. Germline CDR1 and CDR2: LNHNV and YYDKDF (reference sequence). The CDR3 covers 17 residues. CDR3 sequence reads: CATNGQGAPSGANVLTF. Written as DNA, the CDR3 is TGTGCCACCAACGGACAGGGGGCCCCCTCTGGGGCCAACGTCCTGACTTTC. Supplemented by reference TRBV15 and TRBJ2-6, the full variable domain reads DAMVIQNPRYQVTQFGKPVTLSCSQTLNHNVMYWYQQKSSQAPKLLFHYYDKDFNNEADTPDNFQSRRPNTSFCFLDIRSPGLGDTAMYLCATNGQGAPSGANVLTFGAGSRLTVL.

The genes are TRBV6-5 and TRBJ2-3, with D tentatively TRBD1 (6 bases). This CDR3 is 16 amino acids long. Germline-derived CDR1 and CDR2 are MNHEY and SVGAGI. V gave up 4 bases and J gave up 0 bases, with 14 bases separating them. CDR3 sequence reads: CASSSPLGGSTDTQYF. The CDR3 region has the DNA TGTGCCAGCAGTTCCCCTTTAGGGGGTAGCACAGATACGCAGTATTTT.

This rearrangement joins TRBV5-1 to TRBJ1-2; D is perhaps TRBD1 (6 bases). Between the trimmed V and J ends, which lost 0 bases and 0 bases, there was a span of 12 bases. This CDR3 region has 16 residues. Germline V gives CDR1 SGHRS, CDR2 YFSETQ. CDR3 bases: TGCGCCAGCAGCTTGGTTGGGACATACACTAACTATGGCTACACCTTC. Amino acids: CASSLVGTYTNYGYTF.

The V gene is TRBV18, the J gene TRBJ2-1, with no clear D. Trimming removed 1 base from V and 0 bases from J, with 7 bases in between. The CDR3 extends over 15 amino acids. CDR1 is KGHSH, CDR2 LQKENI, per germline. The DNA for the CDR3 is TGTGCCAGCTCACCACGGTACGGCTCCTACAATGAGCAGTTCTTC. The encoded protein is CASSPRYGSYNEQFF. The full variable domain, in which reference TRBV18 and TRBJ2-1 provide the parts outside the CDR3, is NAGVMQNPRHLVRRRGQEARLRCSPMKGHSHVYWYRQLPEEGLKFMVYLQKENIIDESGMPKERFSAEFPKEGPSILRIQQVVRGDSAAYFCASSPRYGSYNEQFFGPGTRLTVL.

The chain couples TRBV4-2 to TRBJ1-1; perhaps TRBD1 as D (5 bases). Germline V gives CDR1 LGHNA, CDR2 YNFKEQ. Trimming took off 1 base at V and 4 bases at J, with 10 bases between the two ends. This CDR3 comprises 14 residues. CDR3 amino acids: CASSQGRQGTEAFF. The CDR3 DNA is TGTGCCAGCAGCCAAGGGAGGCAGGGCACTGAAGCTTTCTTT.

The CDR3 region is CASSYGITEAFF. In DNA, the CDR3 is TGTGCCAGCAGTTACGGGATCACTGAAGCTTTCTTT. The V and J genes are TRBV6-6 and TRBJ1-1; D gene uncertain. Trimming shortened V by 2 bases and J by 4 bases, and 5 bases separated the two germline ends. In germline, CDR1 is MNHNY, CDR2 SVGAGI (reference sequence). The CDR3 loop spans 12 amino acids.

CDR3 DNA: TGCGCCAGCAGCTTGGACAGGGGGAAGGAAAAACTGTTTTTT. Its translation: CASSLDRGKEKLFF. The chain links TRBV5-1 to TRBJ1-4; TRBD1 matches at 8 bases. The CDR3 extends over 14 amino acids. Trimming removed 0 bases from V and 8 bases from J; junction bases left unmatched: 3. Per the germline V gene, CDR1 is SGHRS and CDR2 is YFSETQ.

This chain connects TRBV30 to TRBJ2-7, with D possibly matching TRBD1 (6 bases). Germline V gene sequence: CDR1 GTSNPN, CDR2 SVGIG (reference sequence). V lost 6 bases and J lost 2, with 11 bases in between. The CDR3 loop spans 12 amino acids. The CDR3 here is CACGTLTYEQYF. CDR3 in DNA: TGTGCCTGTGGGACACTTACCTACGAGCAGTACTTC. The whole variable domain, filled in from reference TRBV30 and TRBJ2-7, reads SQTIHQWPATLVQPVGSPLSLECTVEGTSNPNLYWYRQAAGRGLQLLFYSVGIGQISSEVPQNLSASRPQDRQFILSSKKLLLSDSGFYLCACGTLTYEQYFGPGTRLTVT.

CDR3: CASSVVITGELFF. The CDR3 nucleotides are TGTGCCAGCAGCGTCGTGATCACCGGGGAGCTGTTTTTT. V is TRBV9 and J is TRBJ2-2, with D uncertain. Trimming left V 2 bases short and J 4 bases short, with 6 bases between. Germline CDR1 reads SGDLS; CDR2 reads YYNGEE. The CDR3 contains 13 residues.